This T cell receptor beta chain is drawn from a study of blood T cell repertoires in COVID-19. Study in general: Acute and convalescent COVID-19 samples came from the United States, Italy and Spain. The analysed material was cDNA or gDNA that came from T cells, B-cell-depleted T cells, or PBMCs.

Authors' analysis steps: Estimation of nucleated cell counts relied on the amplification of reference gene primers. Some clones are missing from TCRdb's copy, which holds only in-frame ones; the method was immunoSEQ multiplex PCR. That table is the source of V, J and clone size, and D and trimming were worked out from the DNA. The table includes about 380,000 clones, 89% detected once. Trimming removed 4 bases from V and 0 bases from J, with 17 bases in between. Germline lookup yields CDR1 MDHEN and CDR2 SYDVKM. CDR3 size: 17 residues. Sequenced input: peripheral blood. This receptor was taken from a man aged 40-55 years with acute or convalescent COVID-19. V usage is TRBV28 and J usage is TRBJ2-3; tentatively, D is TRBD2 (5 bases). The CDR3 DNA is TGTGCCAGCAGTTCCCCCCGGGATCCGAGAAGCACAGATACGCAGTATTTT. This sequence encodes CASSSPRDPRSTDTQYF.